The present T cell receptor beta chain was sequenced within a study of cytomegalovirus exposure and HLA in healthy donors. Overall study results and limits: In vitro work confirmed that three CMV-associated chains recognize CMV antigens.

About this clone: The target antigen is unknown.

The CDR3 is 13 amino acids. Germline CDR1 reads ENHRY; CDR2 reads SYGVKD. V gave up 3 bases and J gave up 8 bases, with 13 bases separating them. Use of 60 Vbeta and 13 Jbeta primers characterized the PCR. Generated by immunoSEQ multiplex PCR, the TCRdb table keeps only in-frame clones and is missing some. The data hold over 30,000 clones, with about 80% observed a single time. V usage is TRBV10-3 and J usage is TRBJ1-2, with D possibly being TRBD1 (6 bases). Source material: PBMCs. This clonotype was obtained from a male donor in good health and CMV-seronegative. This CDR3 reads CAISEGRGEGYTF. DNA of the CDR3: TGTGCCATCAGTGAAGGCAGGGGAGAAGGCTACACCTTC.